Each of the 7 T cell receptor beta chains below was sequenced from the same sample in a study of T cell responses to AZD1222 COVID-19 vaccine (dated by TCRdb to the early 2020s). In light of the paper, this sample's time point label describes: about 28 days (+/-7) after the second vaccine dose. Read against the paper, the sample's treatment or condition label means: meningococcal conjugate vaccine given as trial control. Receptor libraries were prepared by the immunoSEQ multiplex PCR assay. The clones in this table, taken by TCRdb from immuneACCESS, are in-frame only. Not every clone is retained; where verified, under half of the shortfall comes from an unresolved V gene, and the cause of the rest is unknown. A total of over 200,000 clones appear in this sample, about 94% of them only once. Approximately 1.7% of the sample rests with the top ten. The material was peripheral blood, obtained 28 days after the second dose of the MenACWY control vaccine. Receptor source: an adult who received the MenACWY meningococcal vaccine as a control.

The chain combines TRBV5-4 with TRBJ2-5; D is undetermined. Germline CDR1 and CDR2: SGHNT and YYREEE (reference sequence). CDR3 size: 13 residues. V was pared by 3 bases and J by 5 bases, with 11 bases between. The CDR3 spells CASSSYTAETQYF. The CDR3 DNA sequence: TGTGCCAGCAGCTCCTACACTGCGGAGACCCAGTACTTC. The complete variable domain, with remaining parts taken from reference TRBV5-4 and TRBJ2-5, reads ETGVTQSPTHLIKTRGQQVTLRCSSQSGHNTVSWYQQALGQGPQFIFQYYREEENGRGNFPPRFSGLQFPNYSSELNVNALELDDSALYLCASSSYTAETQYFGPGTRLLVL.

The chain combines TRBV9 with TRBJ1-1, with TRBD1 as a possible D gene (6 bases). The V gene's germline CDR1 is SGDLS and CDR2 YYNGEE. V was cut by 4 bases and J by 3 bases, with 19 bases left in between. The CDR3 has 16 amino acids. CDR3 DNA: TGTGCCAGCAGCCCTCTAAGGACAGCGGGGGACACTGAAGCTTTCTTT. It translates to CASSPLRTAGDTEAFF.

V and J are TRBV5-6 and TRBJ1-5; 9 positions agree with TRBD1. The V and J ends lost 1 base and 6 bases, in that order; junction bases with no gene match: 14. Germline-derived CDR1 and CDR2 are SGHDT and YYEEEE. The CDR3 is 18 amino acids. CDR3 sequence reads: CASSLNFGQGRNSQPQHF. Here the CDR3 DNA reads TGTGCCAGCAGCTTGAATTTCGGACAGGGGCGCAACTCTCAGCCCCAGCATTTT.

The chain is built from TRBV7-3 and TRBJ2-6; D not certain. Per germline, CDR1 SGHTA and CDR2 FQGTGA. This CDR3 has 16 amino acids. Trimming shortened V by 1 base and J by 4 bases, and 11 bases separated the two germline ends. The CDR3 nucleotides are TGTGCCAGCAGCTTAAGTGTAGCCTCCGGGGCCAACGTCCTGACTTTC. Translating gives CASSLSVASGANVLTF.

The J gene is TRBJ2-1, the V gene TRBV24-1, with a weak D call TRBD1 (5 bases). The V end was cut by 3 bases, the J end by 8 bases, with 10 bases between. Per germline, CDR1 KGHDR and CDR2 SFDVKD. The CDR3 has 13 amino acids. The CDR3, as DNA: TGTGCCACCAGTGATACGGACAACGATGAGCAGTTCTTC. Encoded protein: CATSDTDNDEQFF.

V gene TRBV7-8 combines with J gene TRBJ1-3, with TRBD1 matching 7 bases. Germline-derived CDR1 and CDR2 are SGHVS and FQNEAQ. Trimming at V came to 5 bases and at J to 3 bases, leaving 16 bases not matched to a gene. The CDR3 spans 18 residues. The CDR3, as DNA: TGTGCCAGCAGCCTACCCTCGTCAGGGGGACGTTTTGGAAACACCATATATTTT. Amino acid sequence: CASSLPSSGGRFGNTIYF.

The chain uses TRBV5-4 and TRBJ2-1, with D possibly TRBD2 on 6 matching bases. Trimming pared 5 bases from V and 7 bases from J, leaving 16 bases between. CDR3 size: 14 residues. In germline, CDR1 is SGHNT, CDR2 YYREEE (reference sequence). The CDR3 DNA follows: TGTGCCAGCAGGGGGCAGGTAGCGGAAAATGAGCAGTTCTTC. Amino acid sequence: CASRGQVAENEQFF.